This is a list of T cell receptor beta chains from one sample in a study of identical twins. TCRdb reprocessed the 5' RACE reads via MiXCR and lists one record per CDR3 protein. Of about 220,000 distinct CDR3 sequences in the sample, 5.5% to 7.5% were seen once. This sample also belongs to another study, concerning T cells expressing NK-cell markers.

Specimen: CD8+ T cells sorted from blood. These receptors all stem from a woman aged 18-29 years in good health. Both conserved end residues are trimmed from each CDR3. The order of the fields is V gene, CDR3 protein.

>TRBV20-1
SARPAAEYKTQY
>TRBV5-4
ASSAGTGGSEQY
>TRBV6-1
ASSDTTESNQPQH
>TRBV6-6
ASSYSPVGGYT
>TRBV29-1
SVDPRAQSYNEQF
>TRBV7-9
ASSADSGEQY
>TRBV12-5
ASDTDREQPQH
>TRBV5-6
ASSLGTTPTDTQY
>TRBV3-1
ASSQEVSYREDTGELF
>TRBV12-3/TRBV12-4
ASSSAQGVNGYT
>TRBV29-1
SVPAANEQF
>TRBV4-1
ASSPETNEQF
>TRBV6-5
ASSFGPDEQY
>TRBV7-8
ASSIPGVGAF
>TRBV4-3
ASSQEIGNREGYT
>TRBV5-1
ASGRANTEAF
>TRBV6-1
ASNGPGGHEQY
>TRBV27
ASSQLNRMVTDTQY
>TRBV7-2
ASSLYTSGGLGDTQY
>TRBV11-2
ASSLVVGTSRGGNIQY
>TRBV7-8
ASSSPDLAGGRNEQF
>TRBV7-9
ASSLLADVRDTQY
>TRBV7-8
ASSSWGSRPLH
>TRBV5-5
ASRSGGGGVYTGELF
>TRBV9
ASSLGGGGVNEQF
>TRBV21-1
ASSPRPYGSYSNQPQH
>TRBV10-3
AISSTGGPYSNQPQH
>TRBV20-1
SASGSGTDTQY
>TRBV20-1
SARAPPLRTTKETQY
>TRBV10-3
AIRGLAGPSSGANVLT
>TRBV7-9
ASSLDGGLSYEQY
>TRBV20-1
SAEGSSGSHSGANVLT